This T cell receptor beta chain was found in a study of CD8 T cells in ankylosing spondylitis. Construction of TCR beta libraries was performed using quantitative 5'-RACE with molecular barcodes. MiXCR, run by TCRdb on the 5' RACE reads, gives a single entry per CDR3 protein. Here the sample spans 200,000 to 250,000 distinct CDR3 sequences, roughly a tenth being singletons. Per the germline V gene, CDR1 is MGHRA and CDR2 is YSYEKL. V was clipped by 2 bases and J by 8 bases; unmatched bases: 2. The CDR3 loop spans 15 amino acids. This clonotype was seen at least ten times. What it recognizes is unknown. Study-wide results and caveats: It appeared that ankylosing spondylitis blood was characterized by a TCR beta motif of several highly homologous variants. Reported data indicate significant enrichment of disease-linked clones within matched ankylosing spondylitis synovial fluid.

Material for sequencing was blood, either unsorted or a sorted T cell fraction (not recorded which). The clonotype comes from a male donor with ankylosing spondylitis or in good health (not recorded which). The chain has TRBV4-1 and TRBJ2-1; 14 bases match TRBD2. CDR3 protein: CASSQRLAGGDEQFF. The CDR3 DNA is TGCGCCAGCAGCCAAAGACTAGCGGGGGGGGATGAGCAGTTCTTC.